The 28 T cell receptor beta chains below were found in one sample sequenced in a study of T-cell reconstitution after alpha-beta-depleted transplantation in children. The TCRbeta library incorporated unique molecular identifiers. MiXCR, applied by TCRdb to the PCR reads, yields one record per CDR3 protein. The sample includes a few hundred thousand distinct CDR3 sequences, under 20% seen only once; the top ten take roughly 27%. The source material was PBMCs, mostly from graft donor cells, sampled 360 days after TCRalphabeta/CD19-depleted stem cell transplant. Receptors were obtained from a boy under two years old who had a stem cell transplant for Wiskott-Aldrich syndrome, so the T cells may come from the graft donor.

This clonotype was seen a few times. V gene TRBV20-1 combines with J gene TRBJ2-5; 8 bases fit TRBD2. Unmatched junction bases numbered 2, after V lost 0 bases and J lost 2 bases. Germline V gives CDR1 DFQATT, CDR2 SNEGSKA (reference sequence). The CDR3 length is 14 residues. The DNA for the CDR3 is TGCAGTGCTAGAGATCGCGGGGGGCAAGAGACCCAGTACTTC. It translates to CSARDRGGQETQYF.

The chain is built from TRBV7-9 and TRBJ1-4; no clear D gene. V lost 1 base and J lost 5, with 11 bases in between. The CDR3 extends over 15 amino acids. Germline-derived CDR1 and CDR2 are SEHNR and FQNEAQ (reference sequence). CDR3 nucleotides: TGTGCCAGCAGCTTAGGCGCCAGTGAGAATGAAAAACTGTTTTTT. Translation gives CASSLGASENEKLFF.

This clonotype came up a few times. This sequence joins TRBV12-3 or TRBV12-4 and TRBJ1-2, with D perhaps matching TRBD1 (5 bases). The CDR3 has 14 amino acids. The V and J ends lost 3 bases and 2 bases respectively, with 10 bases between them. This CDR3 reads CASSLGRANYGYTF. As DNA, the CDR3 is TGTGCCAGCAGTTTGGGCAGGGCCAACTATGGCTACACCTTC.

This clonotype was seen a single time. Here the CDR3 reads CSVLSDRAETQYF. CDR3 DNA: TGCAGCGTTTTGAGCGACAGGGCGGAGACCCAGTACTTC. The chain has TRBV29-1 and TRBJ2-5; 7 bases fit TRBD1. This CDR3 is 13 amino acids long. Germline loops: CDR1 SQVTM, CDR2 ANQGSEA. V was pared by 5 bases and J by 5 bases, with 8 bases of the junction left unmatched.

This clonotype was found a few times. This chain uses TRBV20-1 with TRBJ2-1; 14 bases are a match to TRBD2. CDR1 and CDR2 (germline): DFQATT, SNEGSKA (reference sequence). J gave up 10 bases and V 6 bases, and 8 bases lay outside the gene matches. The CDR3 consists of 14 residues. The CDR3 region is CSASGTSGGREQFF. The CDR3 bases are TGCAGTGCGTCCGGGACTAGCGGGGGTAGGGAGCAGTTCTTC.

This clonotype came up many times. V usage is TRBV7-2 and J usage is TRBJ2-5, with D possibly matching TRBD1 (5 bases). The CDR3 extends over 16 amino acids. CDR1 SGHTA and CDR2 FQGNSA come from the germline V gene. Trimming removed 1 base at V and 0 bases at J, with 12 bases between. CDR3 sequence reads: CASSLVTGPYQETQYF. The CDR3 nucleotides are TGTGCCAGCAGCTTAGTTACAGGCCCGTACCAAGAGACCCAGTACTTC.

The chain links TRBV5-1 to TRBJ2-3, with a weak D call TRBD2 (7 bases). Germline loops: CDR1 SGHRS, CDR2 YFSETQ. This CDR3 is 15 amino acids long. The V gene lost 1 base and the J gene lost 5 bases, with 14 bases spanning the gap. This CDR3 is CASSLTPGGVDTQYF. The CDR3 nucleotides are TGCGCCAGCAGCTTGACCCCGGGGGGCGTAGATACGCAGTATTTT.

This clonotype was found a few times. The rearrangement uses TRBV6-1 and TRBJ2-3; 15 nucleotides agree with TRBD2. V was pared by 6 bases and J by 8 bases, with 12 bases of the junction left unmatched. CDR3 length equals 17 residues. CDR1 is MNHNS and CDR2 is SASEGT in the germline V gene. CDR3 loop: CASSLRRTSGRAPTQYF. CDR3 in DNA: TGTGCCAGCAGCCTTAGACGGACTAGCGGGAGGGCACCTACGCAGTATTTT.

The rearrangement links TRBV7-2 to TRBJ1-6, with TRBD1 matching over 7 bases. The CDR3 length is 15 residues. The V segment lost 4 bases and the J segment 4 bases; nucleotides outside the gene matches: 4. Germline-derived CDR1 and CDR2 are SGHTA and FQGNSA. This CDR3 reads CASSSGQAYNSPLHF. CDR3 nucleotide sequence: TGTGCCAGCAGCTCCGGACAGGCGTATAATTCACCCCTCCACTTT.

This clonotype was recorded a few times. V and J are TRBV28 and TRBJ1-1, with TRBD1 matching over 7 bases. The germline CDR1 and CDR2 sequences are MDHEN and SYDVKM. The CDR3 covers 15 residues. V lost 9 bases and J lost 8; bases outside the gene matches: 18. The CDR3 sequence is CASAPSGRGNREAFF. CDR3 sequence (DNA): TGTGCCAGTGCTCCAAGCGGCAGGGGGAATCGAGAAGCTTTCTTT.

The genes are TRBV7-9 and TRBJ1-1; D gene ambiguous. CDR3 length: 13 amino acids. Germline V CDR1 and CDR2: SEHNR, FQNEAQ (reference sequence). Trimming stripped 2 bases from V and 4 bases from J, with 8 bases between. In DNA, the CDR3 is TGTGCCAGCAGCTTAAAAAGCGGCACTGAAGCTTTCTTT. Amino acid sequence: CASSLKSGTEAFF.

The CDR3: CASNLGANTEAFF. The CDR3 DNA reads as TGTGCCAGCAACCTGGGTGCGAACACTGAAGCTTTCTTT. This sequence joins TRBV7-2 and TRBJ1-1; D remains ambiguous. The ends were cut back, 7 bases at V and 1 base at J, with 10 bases in the middle. Germline loops: CDR1 SGHTA, CDR2 FQGNSA. The CDR3 spans 13 residues.

This clonotype was detected only a few times. The chain uses TRBV6-2 or TRBV6-3 and TRBJ2-1; possibly TRBD1 or TRBD2 for D (5 bases each). Germline assignment: CDR1 MNHEY and CDR2 SVGEGT. Trimming took 3 bases from V and 3 from J, leaving 21 bases between them. CDR3 length: 18 residues. CDR3 in amino acids: CASSYELFRDRIYNEQFF. The CDR3 DNA sequence: TGTGCCAGCAGTTATGAACTGTTCCGGGACCGAATCTACAATGAGCAGTTCTTC.

This clonotype has just a few counts. V and J are TRBV5-1 and TRBJ2-3; D gene unclear. The length of the CDR3 is 16 residues. The germline CDR1 and CDR2 sequences are SGHRS and YFSETQ. The V and J ends lost 4 bases and 2 bases respectively, with 17 bases between them. The CDR3 nucleotides read TGCGCCAGCAGCCCCGGAGTGACTGTTTTCACAGATACGCAGTATTTT. It specifies CASSPGVTVFTDTQYF.

The CDR3, as DNA: TGTGCCAGCACCAAGGAGAATAGCAATCAGCCCCAGCATTTT. Protein sequence: CASTKENSNQPQHF. The chain combines TRBV28 with TRBJ1-5; D remains ambiguous. The V end lost 7 bases, the J end lost 0 bases, and 10 bases lay between the germline ends. The CDR3 loop spans 14 amino acids. Germline CDR1 is MDHEN and CDR2 is SYDVKM.

This chain links TRBV23-1 with TRBJ2-1; TRBD2 matches at 13 bases. TRBV23-1 is labeled an ORF, and its function is uncertain. This CDR3 has 18 amino acids. With 10 bases clipped from V and 0 bases from J, the junction kept 12 bases outside the gene matches. This chain's CDR3 is CATLPGLAGRSSYNEQFF. The CDR3 region has the DNA TGCGCCACCCTTCCGGGACTAGCGGGAAGGAGCTCCTACAATGAGCAGTTCTTC.

This clonotype was seen only once. This may arise from a read error, as a much more abundant clone is one base away. V is TRBV11-2 and J is TRBJ2-6; no clear D. The CDR3 extends over 16 amino acids. Germline V gene lookup returns CDR1 SGHAT and CDR2 FQNNGV. The CDR3 DNA sequence: TGTGCCAGCAGCTTATCCCGGATCTCTTGGGCCAACGTCCTGACTTTC. Protein sequence: CASSLSRISWANVLTF.

The chain joins TRBV20-1 to TRBJ2-6, with TRBD1 matching over 9 bases. Germline V gene sequence: CDR1 DFQATT, CDR2 SNEGSKA (reference sequence). The CDR3 covers 18 residues. Losses at the gene ends were 0 bases for V and 3 bases for J; bases not matched to a gene: 9. CDR3 coding DNA: TGCAGTGCTAGAGAGGGGAACAGGGGGCGCGGTGGGGCCAACGTCCTGACTTTC. This translates into CSAREGNRGRGGANVLTF.

This clonotype occurred a few times. This chain connects TRBV20-1 to TRBJ2-5; D may be TRBD2 (6 bases). The CDR3 runs to 17 residues. With 0 bases removed from V and 0 bases from J, the gap between germline ends came to 17 bases. Germline CDR1 reads DFQATT; CDR2 reads SNEGSKA (reference sequence). The CDR3 loop reads CSARDRGLAAHQETQYF. The CDR3 coding sequence is TGCAGTGCTAGAGATCGGGGGTTAGCGGCTCACCAAGAGACCCAGTACTTC.

This clonotype was observed a handful of times. This chain connects TRBV24-1 to TRBJ2-5; D could derive from TRBD1 or TRBD2 (7 bases each). Trimming removed 10 bases at V and 5 bases at J, with 16 bases between. CDR1 is KGHDR and CDR2 is SFDVKD in the germline V gene. This CDR3 has 13 amino acids. The CDR3 loop reads CATQGGEGETQYF. The CDR3 nucleotides read TGTGCCACTCAGGGGGGGGAAGGGGAGACCCAGTACTTC.

This clonotype was seen many times. The chain uses TRBV7-9 and TRBJ2-2; 7 nucleotides agree with TRBD1. Germline CDR1 SEHNR, CDR2 FQNEAQ (reference sequence). J gave up 11 bases and V 5 bases, and 17 bases lay outside the gene matches. CDR3 size: 16 residues. CDR3 sequence reads: CASSPVSTGKGVELFF. The CDR3 DNA is TGTGCCAGCAGCCCAGTCTCGACAGGGAAAGGAGTAGAGCTGTTTTTT.

In this sample, this clonotype turned up a few times. The chain couples TRBV12-3 or TRBV12-4 to TRBJ2-1; TRBD2 agrees at 12 bases. With 2 bases clipped from V and 4 bases from J, the junction kept 9 bases outside the gene matches. This CDR3 has 18 amino acids. In nucleotides, the CDR3 is TGTGCCAGCAGTTTATCAGGGCTAGCGGGAGGGCATTACAATGAGCAGTTCTTC. Protein: CASSLSGLAGGHYNEQFF.

Only a few counts were recorded for this clonotype. The chain links TRBV20-1 to TRBJ2-7, with 9 positions matching TRBD1. CDR3 size: 14 residues. Germline-derived CDR1 and CDR2 are DFQATT and SNEGSKA (reference sequence). V was clipped by 3 bases and J by 5 bases; unmatched bases: 8. As DNA, the CDR3 is TGCAGTGCTAGTCTCTGGGACAGGGACAACGAGCAGTACTTC. It is translated as CSASLWDRDNEQYF.

This clonotype was found a few times. The CDR3 coding sequence is TGCAGTGCTAAGGGACCCAGGGGTAACACTGAAGCTTTCTTT. This encodes CSAKGPRGNTEAFF. V is TRBV20-1 and J is TRBJ1-1, with D possibly TRBD1 on 6 matching bases. CDR1 is DFQATT and CDR2 is SNEGSKA in the germline V gene (reference sequence). Trimming shortened V by 4 bases and J by 2 bases, and 14 bases separated the two germline ends. The CDR3 covers 14 residues.

This clonotype came up a few times. V usage is TRBV20-1 and J usage is TRBJ2-1; 7 positions match TRBD2. The germline V gene has CDR1 DFQATT and CDR2 SNEGSKA (reference sequence). The CDR3 is made up of 13 amino acids. The CDR3 bases are TGCAGCGGAAGGACTAGTTCCTACAATGAGCAGTTCTTC. Translating it yields CSGRTSSYNEQFF.

This clonotype was seen a handful of times. The rearrangement links TRBV3-1 to TRBJ2-2; D is perhaps TRBD1 (6 bases). The CDR3 is made up of 16 amino acids. Germline CDR1 reads LGHDT; CDR2 reads YNNKEL (reference sequence). V shed 2 bases and J shed 5 bases, with 15 bases lying between them. In DNA, the CDR3 is TGTGCCAGCAGCCAAAATGTGGGGGCATGGACCGGGGAGCTGTTTTTT. Amino acids: CASSQNVGAWTGELFF.

V is TRBV11-2 and J is TRBJ2-7; TRBD2 might be the D (7 bases). The CDR3 is 17 residues long. The germline V and J ends were trimmed by 5 bases and 6 bases, with 26 bases remaining between them. Germline values: CDR1 SGHAT, CDR2 FQNNGV. Here the CDR3 DNA reads TGTGCCAGCAGCCCCTCCCTTGGGCTCCAGGGGAGGGCCGAGCAGTACTTC. The encoded protein is CASSPSLGLQGRAEQYF.

The V call is TRBV7-2, the J call TRBJ2-3; D is unresolved. The germline V and J ends were trimmed by 0 bases and 4 bases, with 11 bases remaining between them. The CDR3 sequence is 15 residues long. Germline lookup yields CDR1 SGHTA and CDR2 FQGNSA. CDR3 region: CASSLADIPADTQYF. CDR3 coding DNA: TGTGCCAGCAGCTTAGCAGACATCCCAGCAGATACGCAGTATTTT.